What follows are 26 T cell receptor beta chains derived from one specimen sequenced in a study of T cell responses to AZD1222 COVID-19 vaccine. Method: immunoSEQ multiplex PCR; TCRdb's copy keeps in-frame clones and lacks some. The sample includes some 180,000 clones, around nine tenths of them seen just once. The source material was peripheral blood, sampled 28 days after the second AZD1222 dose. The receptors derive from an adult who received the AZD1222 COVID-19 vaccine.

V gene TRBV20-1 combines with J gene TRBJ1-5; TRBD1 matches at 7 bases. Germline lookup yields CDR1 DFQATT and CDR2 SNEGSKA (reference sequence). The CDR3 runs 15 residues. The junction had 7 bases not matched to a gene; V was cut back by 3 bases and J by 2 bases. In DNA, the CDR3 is TGCAGTGCTAGTGCAGGGGGTAAAGGCAATCAGCCCCAGCATTTT. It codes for CSASAGGKGNQPQHF.

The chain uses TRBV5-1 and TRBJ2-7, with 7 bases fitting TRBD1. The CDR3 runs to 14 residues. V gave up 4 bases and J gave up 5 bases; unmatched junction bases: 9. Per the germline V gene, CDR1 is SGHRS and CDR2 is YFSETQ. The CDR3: CASSISGTVNEQYF. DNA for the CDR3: TGCGCCAGCAGCATTTCCGGGACAGTTAACGAGCAGTACTTC.

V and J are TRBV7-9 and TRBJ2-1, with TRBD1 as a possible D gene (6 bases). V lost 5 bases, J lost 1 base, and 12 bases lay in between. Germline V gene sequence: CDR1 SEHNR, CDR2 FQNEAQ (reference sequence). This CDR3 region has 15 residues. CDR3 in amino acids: CASSPRDKSYNEQFF. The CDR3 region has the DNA TGTGCCAGCAGCCCCCGGGACAAATCCTACAATGAGCAGTTCTTC.

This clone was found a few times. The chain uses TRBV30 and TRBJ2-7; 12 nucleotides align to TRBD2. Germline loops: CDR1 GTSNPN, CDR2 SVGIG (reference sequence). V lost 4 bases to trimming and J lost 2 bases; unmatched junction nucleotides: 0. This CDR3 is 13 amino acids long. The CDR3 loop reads CAWTSGRAYEQYF. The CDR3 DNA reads TGTGCCTGGACTAGCGGGAGGGCCTACGAGCAGTACTTC.

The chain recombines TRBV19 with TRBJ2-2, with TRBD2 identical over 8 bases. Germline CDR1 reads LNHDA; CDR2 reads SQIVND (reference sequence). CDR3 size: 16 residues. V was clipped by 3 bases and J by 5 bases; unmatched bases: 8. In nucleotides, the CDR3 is TGTGCCAGTAGTATTGGTGGGACTAGGGGAACCGGGGAGCTGTTTTTT. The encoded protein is CASSIGGTRGTGELFF.

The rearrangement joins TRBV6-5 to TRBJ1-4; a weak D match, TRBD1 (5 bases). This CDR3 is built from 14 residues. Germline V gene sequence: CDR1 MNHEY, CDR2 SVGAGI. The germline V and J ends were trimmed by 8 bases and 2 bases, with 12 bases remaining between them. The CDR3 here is CASPGRGTNEKLFF. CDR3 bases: TGTGCCAGCCCTGGGCGGGGGACTAATGAAAAACTGTTTTTT.

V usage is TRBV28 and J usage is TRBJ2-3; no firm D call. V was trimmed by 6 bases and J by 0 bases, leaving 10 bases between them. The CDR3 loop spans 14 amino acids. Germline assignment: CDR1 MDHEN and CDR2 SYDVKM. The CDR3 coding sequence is TGTGCCAGCAGCCTGCCCCCTAGCACAGATACGCAGTATTTT. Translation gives CASSLPPSTDTQYF.

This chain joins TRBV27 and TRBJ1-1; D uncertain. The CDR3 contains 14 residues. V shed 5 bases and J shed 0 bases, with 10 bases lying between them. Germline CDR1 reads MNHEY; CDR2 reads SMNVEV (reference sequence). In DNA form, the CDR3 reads TGTGCCAGCAGTCCCTGGAGCATGAACACTGAAGCTTTCTTT. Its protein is CASSPWSMNTEAFF.

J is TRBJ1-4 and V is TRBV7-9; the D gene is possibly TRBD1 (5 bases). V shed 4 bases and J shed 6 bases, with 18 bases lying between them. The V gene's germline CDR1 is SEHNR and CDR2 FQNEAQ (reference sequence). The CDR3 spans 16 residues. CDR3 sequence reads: CASSSRDRWRDEKLFF. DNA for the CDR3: TGTGCCAGCAGCTCCAGGGACCGGTGGCGAGATGAAAAACTGTTTTTT.

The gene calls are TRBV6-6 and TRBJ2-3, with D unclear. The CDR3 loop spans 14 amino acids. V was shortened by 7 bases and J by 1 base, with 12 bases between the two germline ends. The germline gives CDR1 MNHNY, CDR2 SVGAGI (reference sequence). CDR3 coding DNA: TGTGCCAGCACCAACTTTGGGCGCACAGATACGCAGTATTTT. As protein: CASTNFGRTDTQYF.

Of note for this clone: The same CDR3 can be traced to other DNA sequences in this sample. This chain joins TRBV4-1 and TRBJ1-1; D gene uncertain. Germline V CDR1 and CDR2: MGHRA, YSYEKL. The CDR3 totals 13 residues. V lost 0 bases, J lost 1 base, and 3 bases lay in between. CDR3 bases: TGCGCCAGCAGCCAAGACAGGAACACTGAAGCTTTCTTT. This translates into CASSQDRNTEAFF.

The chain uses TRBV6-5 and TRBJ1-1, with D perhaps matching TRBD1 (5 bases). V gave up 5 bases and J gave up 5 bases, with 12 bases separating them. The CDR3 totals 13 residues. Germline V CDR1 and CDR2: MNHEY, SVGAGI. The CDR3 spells CASSPSGRTEAFF. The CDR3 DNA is TGTGCCAGCAGTCCCTCAGGGAGAACTGAAGCTTTCTTT.

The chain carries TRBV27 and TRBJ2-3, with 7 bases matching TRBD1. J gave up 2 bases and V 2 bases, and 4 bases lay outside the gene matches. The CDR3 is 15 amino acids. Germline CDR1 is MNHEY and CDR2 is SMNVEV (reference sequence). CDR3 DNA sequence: TGTGCCAGCAGTTTAAAGGGGGCGAACACAGATACGCAGTATTTT. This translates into CASSLKGANTDTQYF.

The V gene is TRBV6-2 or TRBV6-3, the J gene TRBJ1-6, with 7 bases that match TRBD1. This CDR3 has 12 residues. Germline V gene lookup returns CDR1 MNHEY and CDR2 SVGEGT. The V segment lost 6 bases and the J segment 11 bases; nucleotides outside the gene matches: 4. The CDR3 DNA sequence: TGTGCCAGCAGCGATACAGGGGCACCCCTCCACTTT. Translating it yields CASSDTGAPLHF.

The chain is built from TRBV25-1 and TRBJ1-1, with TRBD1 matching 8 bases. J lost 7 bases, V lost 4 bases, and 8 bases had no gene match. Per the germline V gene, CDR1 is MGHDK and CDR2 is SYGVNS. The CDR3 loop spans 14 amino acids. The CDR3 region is CASSVQGAGVEAFF. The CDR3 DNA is TGTGCCAGCAGTGTTCAGGGGGCTGGGGTTGAAGCTTTCTTT.

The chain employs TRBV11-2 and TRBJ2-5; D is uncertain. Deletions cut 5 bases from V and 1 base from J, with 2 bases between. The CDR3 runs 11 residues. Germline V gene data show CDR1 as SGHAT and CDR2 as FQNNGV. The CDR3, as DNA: TGTGCCAGCAGCCGCCAAGAGACCCAGTACTTC. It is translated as CASSRQETQYF.

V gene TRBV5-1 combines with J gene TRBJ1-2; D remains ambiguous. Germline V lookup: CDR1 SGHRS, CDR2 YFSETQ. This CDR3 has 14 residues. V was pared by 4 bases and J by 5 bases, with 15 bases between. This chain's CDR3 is CASSVDRENYGYTF. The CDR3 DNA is TGCGCCAGCAGCGTCGACCGGGAAAATTATGGCTACACCTTC.

DNA of the CDR3: TGTGCCAGCAGTTTCCCGGACCGGCAGTACTTC. It is translated as CASSFPDRQYF. The J gene is TRBJ2-5, the V gene TRBV6-2 or TRBV6-3; D uncertain. The germline CDR1 and CDR2 sequences are MNHEY and SVGEGT. The CDR3 has 11 amino acids. V lost 4 bases, J lost 11 bases, and 11 bases lay in between.

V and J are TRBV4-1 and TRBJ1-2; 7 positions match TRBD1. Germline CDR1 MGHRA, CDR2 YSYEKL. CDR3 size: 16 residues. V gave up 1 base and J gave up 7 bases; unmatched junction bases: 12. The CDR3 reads CASSQVTDPWTGGYTF. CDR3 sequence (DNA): TGCGCCAGCAGCCAAGTGACGGACCCTTGGACAGGTGGCTACACCTTC.

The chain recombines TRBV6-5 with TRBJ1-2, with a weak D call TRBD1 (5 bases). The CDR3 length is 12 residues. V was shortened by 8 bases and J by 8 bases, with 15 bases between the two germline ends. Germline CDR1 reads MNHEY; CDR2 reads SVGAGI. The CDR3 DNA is TGTGCCAGCTATCGGGTAGGGGAAGGCTACACCTTC. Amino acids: CASYRVGEGYTF.

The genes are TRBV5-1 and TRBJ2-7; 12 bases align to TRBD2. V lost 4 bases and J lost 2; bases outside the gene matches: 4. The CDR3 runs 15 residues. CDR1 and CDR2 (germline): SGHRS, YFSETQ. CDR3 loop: CASSESSGRAYEQYF. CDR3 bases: TGCGCCAGCAGCGAATCTAGCGGGAGGGCCTACGAGCAGTACTTC. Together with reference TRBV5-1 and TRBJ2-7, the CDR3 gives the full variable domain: KAGVTQTPRYLIKTRGQQVTLSCSPISGHRSVSWYQQTPGQGLQFLFEYFSETQRNKGNFPGRFSGRQFSNSRSEMNVSTLELGDSALYLCASSESSGRAYEQYFGPGTRLTVT.

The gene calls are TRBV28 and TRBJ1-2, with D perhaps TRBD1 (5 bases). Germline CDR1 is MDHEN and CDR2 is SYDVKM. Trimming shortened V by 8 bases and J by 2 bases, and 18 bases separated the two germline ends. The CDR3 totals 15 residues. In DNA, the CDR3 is TGTGCCAGCTTCCCCCCTCGGGGACCCAACTATGGCTACACCTTC. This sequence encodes CASFPPRGPNYGYTF.

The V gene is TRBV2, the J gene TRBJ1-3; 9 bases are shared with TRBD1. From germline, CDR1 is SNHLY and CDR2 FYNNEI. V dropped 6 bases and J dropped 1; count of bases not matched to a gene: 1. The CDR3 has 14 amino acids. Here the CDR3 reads CASRTGGSGNTIYF. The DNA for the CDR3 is TGTGCCAGCAGGACAGGGGGATCTGGAAACACCATATATTTT.

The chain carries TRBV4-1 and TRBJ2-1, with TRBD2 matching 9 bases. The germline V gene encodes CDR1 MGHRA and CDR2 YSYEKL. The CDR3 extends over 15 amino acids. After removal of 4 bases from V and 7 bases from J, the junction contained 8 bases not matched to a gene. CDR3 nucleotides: TGCGCCAGCAGCCGGAGTAGCGGGAGTTTTAATGAGCAGTTCTTC. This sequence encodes CASSRSSGSFNEQFF.

The CDR3 DNA reads as TGTGCCAGCAGTCCAGGCAGGGGGGTGGGCTACACCTTC. This codes for CASSPGRGVGYTF. The chain uses TRBV12-3 or TRBV12-4 and TRBJ1-2; 7 positions match TRBD1. Trimming cost V 5 bases and J 8 bases; bases outside gene matches: 8. This CDR3 contains 13 residues.

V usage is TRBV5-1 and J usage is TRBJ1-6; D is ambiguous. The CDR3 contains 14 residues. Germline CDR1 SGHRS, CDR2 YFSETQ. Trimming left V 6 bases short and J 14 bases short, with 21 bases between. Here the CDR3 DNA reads TGCGCCAGCAACCCTGTACCCCCCGTTTGGGCCCTCCACTTT. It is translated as CASNPVPPVWALHF.